The T cell receptor beta chain under discussion was sequenced for a study of tumor and adjacent non-tumor tissue in lung cancer. In the study overall: The cohort had around twelve adenocarcinoma, 2 squamous cell and 1 small cell patients.

Study-wide results and limits: Significantly higher TCR diversity was found in tumor than normal lung. Higher tumor TCR diversity was associated with shorter survival. Tumor repertoires had a smaller top 100 clone share than normal lung.

Concerning this clonotype: Its antigen is still unknown. Since no conserved phenylalanine or tryptophan closes the CDR3, a read error is the likely cause.

The CDR3 length is 14 residues. CDR1 is MNHEY and CDR2 is SVGAGI in the germline V gene. Three rounds of nested PCR, following a modified ARM-PCR protocol, produced the TCRbeta library. Each CDR3 protein is one row after TCRdb ran MiXCR on the multiplex PCR reads. The sample carries about 82,000 distinct CDR3 sequences, roughly 73% recorded once. RNA was extracted from bulk tissue without any cell sorting. The sequenced material came from lung tumor tissue. The chain has TRBV6-5 and TRBJ2-1; 11 bases agree with TRBD2. The sequence came from a woman in her forties or fifties with non-small cell lung cancer. The CDR3 protein is CTSSYLGLADEQFS. The CDR3 nucleotides read TGTACCAGCAGTTACCTGGGACTAGCGGATGAGCAGTTCTCC.